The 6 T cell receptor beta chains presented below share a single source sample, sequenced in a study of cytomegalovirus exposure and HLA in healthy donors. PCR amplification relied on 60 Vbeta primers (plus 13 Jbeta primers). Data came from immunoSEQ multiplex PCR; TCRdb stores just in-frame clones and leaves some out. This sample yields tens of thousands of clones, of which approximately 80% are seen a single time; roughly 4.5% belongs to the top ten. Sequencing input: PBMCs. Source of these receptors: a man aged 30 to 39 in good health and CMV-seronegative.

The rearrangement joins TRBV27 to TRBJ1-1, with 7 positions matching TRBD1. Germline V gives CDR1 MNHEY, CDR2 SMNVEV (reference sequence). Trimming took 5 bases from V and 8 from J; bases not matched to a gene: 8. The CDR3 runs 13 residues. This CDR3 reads CASSPTDRTEAFF. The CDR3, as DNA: TGTGCCAGCAGTCCAACGGACAGGACCGAAGCTTTCTTT.

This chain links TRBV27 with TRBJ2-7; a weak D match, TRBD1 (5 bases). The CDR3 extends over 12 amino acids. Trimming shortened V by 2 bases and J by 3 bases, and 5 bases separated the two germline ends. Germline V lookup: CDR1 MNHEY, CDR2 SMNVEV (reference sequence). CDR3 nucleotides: TGTGCCAGCAGTTTACAGGGCTACGAGCAGTACTTC. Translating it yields CASSLQGYEQYF.

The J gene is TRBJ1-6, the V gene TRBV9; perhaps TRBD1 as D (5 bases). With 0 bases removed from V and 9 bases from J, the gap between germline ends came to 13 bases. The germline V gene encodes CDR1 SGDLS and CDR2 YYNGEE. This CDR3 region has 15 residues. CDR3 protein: CASSVATGGGSPLHF. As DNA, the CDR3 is TGTGCCAGCAGCGTAGCTACCGGGGGTGGTTCACCCCTCCACTTT.

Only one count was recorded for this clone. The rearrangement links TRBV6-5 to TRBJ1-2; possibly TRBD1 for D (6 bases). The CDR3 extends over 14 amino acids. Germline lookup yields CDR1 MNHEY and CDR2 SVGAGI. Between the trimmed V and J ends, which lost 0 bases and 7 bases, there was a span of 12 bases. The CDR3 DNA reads TGTGCCAGCAGTTACTCGGGAGGGGGTGGTGGCTACACCTTC. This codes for CASSYSGGGGGYTF.

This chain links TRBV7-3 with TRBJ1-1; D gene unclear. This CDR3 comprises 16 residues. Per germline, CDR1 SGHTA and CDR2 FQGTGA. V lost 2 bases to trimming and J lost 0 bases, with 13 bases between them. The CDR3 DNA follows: TGTGCCAGCAGCTTAGGCGGGTCTGGATTGAACACTGAAGCTTTCTTT. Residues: CASSLGGSGLNTEAFF.

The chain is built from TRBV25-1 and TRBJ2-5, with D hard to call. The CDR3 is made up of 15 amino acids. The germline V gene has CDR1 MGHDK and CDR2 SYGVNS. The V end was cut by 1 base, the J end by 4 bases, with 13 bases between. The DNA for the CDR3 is TGTGCCAGCAGTGAATCCGGCAGGAAAGGAGAGACCCAGTACTTC. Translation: CASSESGRKGETQYF.